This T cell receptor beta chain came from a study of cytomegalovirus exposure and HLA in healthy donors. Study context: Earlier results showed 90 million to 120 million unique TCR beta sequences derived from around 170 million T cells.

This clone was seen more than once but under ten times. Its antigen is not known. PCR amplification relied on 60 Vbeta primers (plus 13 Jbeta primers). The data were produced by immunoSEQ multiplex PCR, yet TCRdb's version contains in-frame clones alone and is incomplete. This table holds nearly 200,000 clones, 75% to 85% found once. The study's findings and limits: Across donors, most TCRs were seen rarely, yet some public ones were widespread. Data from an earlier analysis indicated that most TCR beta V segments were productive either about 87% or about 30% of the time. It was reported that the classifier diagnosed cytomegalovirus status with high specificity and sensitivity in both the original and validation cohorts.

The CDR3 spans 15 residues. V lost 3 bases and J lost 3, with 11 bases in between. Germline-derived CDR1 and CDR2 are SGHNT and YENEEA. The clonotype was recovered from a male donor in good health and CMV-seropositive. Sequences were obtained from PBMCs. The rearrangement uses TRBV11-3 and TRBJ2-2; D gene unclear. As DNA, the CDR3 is TGTGCCAGCAGCTTGCGGTCCTCTTACACCGGGGAGCTGTTTTTT. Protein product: CASSLRSSYTGELFF. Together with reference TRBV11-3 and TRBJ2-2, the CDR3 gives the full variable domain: EAGVVQSPRYKIIEKKQPVAFWCNPISGHNTLYWYLQNLGQGPELLIRYENEEAVDDSQLPKDRFSAERLKGVDSTLKIQPAELGDSAVYLCASSLRSSYTGELFFGEGSRLTVL.